This T cell receptor beta chain is drawn from a study of graft-versus-host responses after intestinal transplantation. Study details: Multivisceral, liver-intestinal, or isolated intestinal transplants were received by the recipients. Every recipient had anti-thymocyte globulin induction and 2 to 3 years of tacrolimus plus steroids.

Study-wide results and caveats: The authors found GvH clones in recipient marrow, some appearing first in ileum or blood. Association was observed between peak circulating GvH clone levels and early post-transplant HvG declines.

Turning to this clone: The antigen remains undetermined.

Germline V lookup: CDR1 MNHEY, CDR2 SVGAGI. The length of the CDR3 is 11 residues. V was pared by 5 bases and J by 9 bases, with 9 bases between. Clones were sequenced by immunoSEQ multiplex PCR, and TCRdb holds only the in-frame ones, with some missing. This sample has 95,000 to 110,000 clones; roughly 87% occur once, and the top ten carry approximately 0.97%. The rearrangement uses TRBV6-5 and TRBJ2-3; TRBD2 is a possible D gene (6 bases). The source of this sequence is a human donor who received an intestinal transplant. Sequencing used unstimulated CD4+ T cells sorted from spleen or lymph node cells, obtained before intestinal transplant. In DNA form, the CDR3 reads TGTGCCAGCAGTGGAGGGACGACGCAGTATTTT. This translates into CASSGGTTQYF.